This TCR beta chain was captured by sequencing in a study of cytomegalovirus exposure and HLA in healthy donors. Notes on the study in general: For presence/absence analyses, sequencing depth was assumed to be roughly uniform across donors. Reportedly, diagnosis of cytomegalovirus status by the classifier showed high specificity and sensitivity.

The PCR used 60 Vbeta and 13 Jbeta primers. Clones were sequenced by immunoSEQ multiplex PCR, and TCRdb holds only the in-frame ones, with some missing. The data contain roughly 34,000 clones, 60% to 75% of them singletons. This clone was seen only once. Its antigen is currently unknown. CDR3 length: 13 amino acids. With 5 bases removed from V and 5 bases from J, the gap between germline ends came to 13 bases. The germline V gene has CDR1 SGHRS and CDR2 YFSETQ. Though probably carrying unrecorded immune exposures, donors were nominally healthy at sampling. The rearrangement uses TRBV5-1 and TRBJ1-1; a possible D gene is TRBD1 (6 bases). Material for sequencing was PBMCs. The sequence derives from a man aged 30 to 45 in good health and CMV-seronegative. As DNA, the CDR3 is TGCGCCAGCAGGGTACAGGGATGGACTGAAGCTTTCTTT. Encoded protein: CASRVQGWTEAFF.